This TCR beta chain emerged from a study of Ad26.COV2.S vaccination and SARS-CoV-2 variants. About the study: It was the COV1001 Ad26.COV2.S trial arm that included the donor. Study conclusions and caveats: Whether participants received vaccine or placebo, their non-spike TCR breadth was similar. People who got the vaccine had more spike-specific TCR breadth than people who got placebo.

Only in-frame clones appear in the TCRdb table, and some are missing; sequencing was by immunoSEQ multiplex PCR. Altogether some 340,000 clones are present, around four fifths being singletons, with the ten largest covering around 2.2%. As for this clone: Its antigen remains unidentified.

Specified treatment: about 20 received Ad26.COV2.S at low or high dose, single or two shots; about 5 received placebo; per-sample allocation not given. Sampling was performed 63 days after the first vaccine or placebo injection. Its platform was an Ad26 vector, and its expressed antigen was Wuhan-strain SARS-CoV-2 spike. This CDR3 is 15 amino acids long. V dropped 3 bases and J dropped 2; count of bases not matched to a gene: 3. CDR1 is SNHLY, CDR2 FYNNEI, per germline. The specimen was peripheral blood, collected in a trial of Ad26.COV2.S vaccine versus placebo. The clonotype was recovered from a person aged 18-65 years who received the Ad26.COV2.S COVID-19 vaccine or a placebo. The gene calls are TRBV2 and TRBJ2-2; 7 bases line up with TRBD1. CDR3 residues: CASSEQGVNTGELFF. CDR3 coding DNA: TGTGCCAGCAGTGAGCAGGGGGTAAACACCGGGGAGCTGTTTTTT.